The clone carrying this T cell receptor beta chain was picked up many times. Its antigen is unidentified. The source of the sample is a study of blood T cells in healthy people across ages. The study, taken as a whole, reports: Naive T cell percentage strongly correlated with TCR beta diversity. PBMCs left unsorted prevented a conclusive naive versus antigen-experienced comparison. Measured against age, TCR beta diversity per million T cells decreased in a roughly linear manner. No one knew whether donors had CMV, which possibly confounded expanded clonotype changes.

Next came a second PCR, run for about 7 to 12 cycles, which used a sample-barcoded 5' primer along with a J-beta primer mix. TCRdb fed the 5' RACE reads into MiXCR, producing one record per CDR3 protein. The table includes hundreds of thousands of distinct CDR3 sequences, about 28% detected once. This CDR3 spans 15 amino acids. J was trimmed by 8 bases and V by 6 bases; bases with no gene match: 12. The V call is TRBV12-3 or TRBV12-4, the J call TRBJ1-2, with 10 bases aligning to TRBD1. This receptor was taken from a woman older than 75 in good health. Sequenced input: blood. CDR3 coding DNA: TGTGCCAGCAGCCCGGGACAGGGGAGGGAAAAAGGCTACACCTTC. Protein sequence: CASSPGQGREKGYTF.